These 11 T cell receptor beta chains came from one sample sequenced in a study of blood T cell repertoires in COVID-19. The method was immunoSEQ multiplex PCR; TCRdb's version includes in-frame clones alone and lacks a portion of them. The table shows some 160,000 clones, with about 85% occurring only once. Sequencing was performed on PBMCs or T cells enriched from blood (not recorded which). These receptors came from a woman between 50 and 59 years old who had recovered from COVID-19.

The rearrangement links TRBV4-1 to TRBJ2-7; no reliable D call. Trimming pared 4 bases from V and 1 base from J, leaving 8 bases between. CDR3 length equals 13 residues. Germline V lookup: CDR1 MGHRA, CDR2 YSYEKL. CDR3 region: CASSPPSSYEQYF. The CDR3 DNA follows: TGCGCCAGCAGCCCCCCCAGTTCCTACGAGCAGTACTTC.

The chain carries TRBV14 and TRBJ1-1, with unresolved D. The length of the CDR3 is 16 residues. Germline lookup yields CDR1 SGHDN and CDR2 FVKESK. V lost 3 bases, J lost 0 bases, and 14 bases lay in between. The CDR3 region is CASSQSRLTLNTEAFF. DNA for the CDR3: TGTGCCAGCAGCCAGTCTCGCCTAACCTTGAACACTGAAGCTTTCTTT.

The DNA for the CDR3 is TGTGCCAGCAGCTCAGGGACAGTCAATGAAAAACTGTTTTTT. Translated: CASSSGTVNEKLFF. The J gene is TRBJ1-4, the V gene TRBV11-2; 7 nucleotides agree with TRBD1. Germline V gene data show CDR1 as SGHAT and CDR2 as FQNNGV. The CDR3 is made up of 14 amino acids. V gave up 4 bases and J gave up 5 bases; unmatched junction bases: 4.

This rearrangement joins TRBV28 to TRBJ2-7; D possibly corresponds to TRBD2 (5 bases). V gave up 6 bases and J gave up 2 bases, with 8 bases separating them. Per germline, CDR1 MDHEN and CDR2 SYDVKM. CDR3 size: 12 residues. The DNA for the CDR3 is TGTGCCAGCAGCGGGGAGACCTACGAGCAGTACTTC. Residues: CASSGETYEQYF.

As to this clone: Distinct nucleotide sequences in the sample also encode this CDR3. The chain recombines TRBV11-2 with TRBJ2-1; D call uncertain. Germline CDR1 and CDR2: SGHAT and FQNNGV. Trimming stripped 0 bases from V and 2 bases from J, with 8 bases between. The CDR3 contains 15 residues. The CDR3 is CASSLEGGAYNEQFF. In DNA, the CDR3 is TGTGCCAGCAGCTTAGAAGGCGGAGCCTACAATGAGCAGTTCTTC. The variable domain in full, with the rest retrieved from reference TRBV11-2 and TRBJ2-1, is EAGVAQSPRYKIIEKRQSVAFWCNPISGHATLYWYQQILGQGPKLLIQFQNNGVVDDSQLPKDRFSAERLKGVDSTLKIQPAKLEDSAVYLCASSLEGGAYNEQFFGPGTRLTVL.

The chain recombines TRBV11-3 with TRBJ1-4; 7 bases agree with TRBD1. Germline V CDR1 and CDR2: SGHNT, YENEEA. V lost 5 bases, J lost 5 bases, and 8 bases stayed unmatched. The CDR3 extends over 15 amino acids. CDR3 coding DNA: TGTGCCAGCAGCCCACACAGGGGCCAAAATGAAAAACTGTTTTTT. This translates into CASSPHRGQNEKLFF.

The CDR3 DNA sequence: TGTGCCAGTAGTATAGGGGAGGGGAATAGAGAGACCCAGTACTTC. It codes for CASSIGEGNRETQYF. The genes are TRBV19 and TRBJ2-5, with 7 bases fitting TRBD2. The germline gives CDR1 LNHDA, CDR2 SQIVND (reference sequence). V shed 1 base and J 4 bases; nucleotides not matched to a gene: 6. This CDR3 has 15 residues.

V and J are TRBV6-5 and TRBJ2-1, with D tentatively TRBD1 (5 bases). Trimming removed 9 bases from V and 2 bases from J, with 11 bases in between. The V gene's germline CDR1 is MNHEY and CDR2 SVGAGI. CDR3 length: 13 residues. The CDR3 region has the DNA TGTGCCAGTCACAGGAACCCCTACAATGAGCAGTTCTTC. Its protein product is CASHRNPYNEQFF.

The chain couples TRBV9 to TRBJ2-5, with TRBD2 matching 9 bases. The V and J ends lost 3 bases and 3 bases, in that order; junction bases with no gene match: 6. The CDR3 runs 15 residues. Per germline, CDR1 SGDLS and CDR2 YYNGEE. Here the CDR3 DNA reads TGTGCCAGCAGCGCCTCGGGCGGGAGGGAAGAGACCCAGTACTTC. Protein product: CASSASGGREETQYF.

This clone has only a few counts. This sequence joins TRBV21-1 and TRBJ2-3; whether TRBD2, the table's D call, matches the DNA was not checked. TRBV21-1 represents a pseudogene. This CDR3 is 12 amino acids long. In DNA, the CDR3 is TGTGCCAGCAGCAATCTCCCCGATACGCAGTATTTT. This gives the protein CASSNLPDTQYF.

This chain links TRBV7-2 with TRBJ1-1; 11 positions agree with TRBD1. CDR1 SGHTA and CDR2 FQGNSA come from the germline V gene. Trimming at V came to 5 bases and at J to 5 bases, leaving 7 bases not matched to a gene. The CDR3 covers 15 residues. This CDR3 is CASSAGTGGRTEAFF. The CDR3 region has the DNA TGTGCCAGCAGCGCCGGGACAGGGGGGAGGACTGAAGCTTTCTTT. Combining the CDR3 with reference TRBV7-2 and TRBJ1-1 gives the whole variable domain GAGVSQSPSNKVTEKGKDVELRCDPISGHTALYWYRQSLGQGLEFLIYFQGNSAPDKSGLPSDRFSAERTGGSVSTLTIQRTQQEDSAVYLCASSAGTGGRTEAFFGQGTRLTVV.